These 14 T cell receptor beta chains share one sample of origin, sequenced in a study of beta chain features in type 1 diabetes (dated by TCRdb to the late 2010s). Findings and caveats that apply to the study as a whole: Type 1 diabetes patients showed a moderate but significant shortening of TCRB CDR3 length in all four CD4+ subsets.

Libraries were built with the immunoSEQ multiplex PCR assay. All of the isolated RNA was reverse transcribed with the High Capacity cDNA Reverse Transcription Kit, so expressed TCRB transcripts were sequenced. The table was pulled from immuneACCESS by TCRdb, which kept in-frame rearrangements only. Such tables lose some clones; where checked, under half of the loss comes from unresolved V genes, and the rest has no known cause. The sample table holds some 290,000 clones, of which approximately 15% were seen once. The ten largest make up 0.017% of the sample. These receptors are not linked to any known antigen. Sequenced material: naive CD4+ T cells from blood. The label giving this sample's cell subset or site can be read as: true naive CD4+ T cells. Source of these receptors: a man aged 30 to 39 with type 1 diabetes.

V gene TRBV15 combines with J gene TRBJ1-3, with unresolved D. The CDR3 is 18 amino acids. Germline V gives CDR1 LNHNV, CDR2 YYDKDF (reference sequence). Trimming took off 0 bases at V and 0 bases at J, with 15 bases between the two ends. The CDR3 sequence is CATSRDPYVAGSGNTIYF. Here the CDR3 DNA reads TGTGCCACCAGCAGAGATCCCTATGTTGCGGGCTCTGGAAACACCATATATTTT.

This clone was seen more than once but under ten times. The chain combines TRBV18 with TRBJ1-1; 7 nucleotides agree with TRBD1. The V segment lost 6 bases and the J segment 1 base; nucleotides outside the gene matches: 2. Germline V CDR1 and CDR2: KGHSH, LQKENI. This CDR3 comprises 13 residues. CDR3 sequence: CASSRDRNTEAFF. CDR3 nucleotides: TGTGCCAGCTCCCGGGACAGGAACACTGAAGCTTTCTTT.

The chain is built from TRBV6-1 and TRBJ2-7; D might be TRBD2 (6 bases). V was trimmed by 0 bases and J by 3 bases, leaving 12 bases between them. The CDR3 consists of 15 residues. In germline, CDR1 is MNHNS, CDR2 SASEGT. The CDR3 sequence is CASSEAPSDYYEQYF. The CDR3 region has the DNA TGTGCCAGCAGTGAAGCCCCTAGCGATTACTACGAGCAGTACTTC.

This chain links TRBV6-1 with TRBJ1-2; 8 bases map to TRBD1. CDR3 size: 15 residues. Germline V CDR1 and CDR2: MNHNS, SASEGT. The V and J ends lost 7 bases and 4 bases, in that order; junction bases with no gene match: 11. The DNA for the CDR3 is TGTGCCAGCACCCCCCAGACAGGGGAAAGCTATGGCTACACCTTC. It specifies CASTPQTGESYGYTF.

This clone was seen more than once but under ten times. The rearrangement uses TRBV18 and TRBJ2-7, with TRBD1 matching over 7 bases. Trimming at V came to 5 bases and at J to 5 bases, leaving 9 bases not matched to a gene. This CDR3 has 14 amino acids. Germline V gene data show CDR1 as KGHSH and CDR2 as LQKENI. In nucleotides, the CDR3 is TGTGCCAGCTCATCCGGACAGGCGGGTGACGAGCAGTACTTC. Its protein is CASSSGQAGDEQYF.

The table lists this clone with a few counts. The chain has TRBV7-9 and TRBJ2-1; D may be TRBD1 (6 bases). The CDR3 extends over 18 amino acids. Germline values: CDR1 SEHNR, CDR2 FQNEAQ (reference sequence). V shed 4 bases and J shed 0 bases, with 19 bases lying between them. The CDR3 DNA follows: TGTGCCAGCAGCTCCTGGGGGCTCGAACTAGACTCCTACAATGAGCAGTTCTTC. As protein: CASSSWGLELDSYNEQFF.

This clone has only a few counts. This chain links TRBV19 with TRBJ2-1; 9 nucleotides align to TRBD2. The J segment lost 1 base and the V segment lost 1 base, leaving 8 bases of the junction unmatched. Germline V CDR1 and CDR2: LNHDA, SQIVND (reference sequence). There are 18 residues in the CDR3. CDR3 in amino acids: CASSIGLAGFRSYNEQFF. CDR3 nucleotide sequence: TGTGCCAGTAGTATAGGGCTAGCGGGATTTAGGTCCTACAATGAGCAGTTCTTC.

This chain links TRBV7-8 with TRBJ2-1; 8 bases are a match to TRBD2. With 5 bases clipped from V and 4 bases from J, the junction kept 13 bases outside the gene matches. Germline V lookup: CDR1 SGHVS, CDR2 FQNEAQ. The CDR3 spans 17 residues. This CDR3 is CASSTRLAGLDYNEQFF. CDR3 DNA: TGTGCCAGCAGCACCCGATTAGCGGGGTTGGATTACAATGAGCAGTTCTTC.

In this sample, this clone turned up a few times. The genes are TRBV10-3 and TRBJ2-2; TRBD2 aligns across 7 bases. The CDR3 is 14 residues long. V dropped 8 bases and J dropped 7; count of bases not matched to a gene: 10. The V gene's germline CDR1 is ENHRY and CDR2 SYGVKD. The CDR3 spells CAIRAGDPSGELFF. The CDR3, as DNA: TGTGCCATCCGGGCGGGGGATCCCAGCGGGGAGCTGTTTTTT.

The rearrangement joins TRBV7-9 to TRBJ1-1; D not resolved. The CDR3 spans 15 residues. CDR1 SEHNR and CDR2 FQNEAQ come from the germline V gene (reference sequence). Trimming cost V 4 bases and J 3 bases, with 15 bases left between them. CDR3 DNA: TGTGCCAGCAGCTGGAGTGGCGGTGGGTACACTGAAGCTTTCTTT. It codes for CASSWSGGGYTEAFF.

In this sample, this clone turned up a few times. The junction departs from the called germline gene at one end, perhaps through a read error. The CDR3 DNA reads as TGTGCCAGCAGCTATATAAACAGGGGCCCCCTGCATTTT. This encodes CASSYINRGPLHF. This chain uses TRBV6-5 with TRBJ1-5; 7 nucleotides agree with TRBD1. The CDR3 contains 13 residues. The germline V gene encodes CDR1 MNHEY and CDR2 SVGAGI.

This clone turned up a few times. The chain couples TRBV27 to TRBJ2-5; the D gene is possibly TRBD2 (5 bases). Trimming left V 4 bases short and J 9 bases short, with 21 bases between. The CDR3 has 15 amino acids. CDR1 MNHEY and CDR2 SMNVEV come from the germline V gene (reference sequence). CDR3: CASSWRAQKRGPQYF. Written as DNA, the CDR3 is TGTGCCAGCAGTTGGCGGGCGCAAAAGAGAGGGCCCCAGTACTTC.

Worth noting for this clone: The same CDR3 can be traced to other DNA sequences in this sample. The chain links TRBV5-1 to TRBJ1-1; 9 bases align to TRBD1. Germline V lookup: CDR1 SGHRS, CDR2 YFSETQ. This CDR3 contains 16 residues. The V and J ends lost 0 bases and 0 bases, in that order; junction bases with no gene match: 3. The CDR3 protein is CASSLGRTGVNTEAFF. The CDR3 nucleotides read TGCGCCAGCAGCTTGGGGCGGACAGGGGTGAACACTGAAGCTTTCTTT.

This clone was recorded a few times. The chain employs TRBV14 and TRBJ2-5; TRBD2 matches at 9 bases. The germline V gene encodes CDR1 SGHDN and CDR2 FVKESK. This CDR3 is built from 16 residues. The ends lost 4 bases at V and 4 bases at J; junction bases unmatched: 10. The CDR3 DNA sequence: TGTGCCAGCAGCCCCAGCGGCGGGAGGGGAAGAGAGACCCAGTACTTC. The encoded protein is CASSPSGGRGRETQYF.